This section outlines one T cell receptor (beta chain) sequence together with its context. Its antigen is currently unknown. The CDR3 spans 18 residues. This sample was included in a study of shared clonotypes between healthy human individuals. General study results and limits: Sequencing depth was expected to influence donor clonotype sharing. The naive CD4 repertoires of a handful of donors were compared, and 5% to 6.5% of clonotypes were shared. Richness estimates generally favored naive over memory subsets.

An even split of each subset's genomic DNA across several immunoSEQ plates was performed. The repertoire was sequenced with immunoSEQ multiplex PCR; TCRdb's copy has only in-frame clones and lacks some. The profile covers 1,400,000 or so clones, with just under 99% appearing a single time and 0.36% taken by the ten largest. The clonotype was recovered from a man aged 25-45 years in good health. The sequenced sample was naive CD4+ T cells sorted from blood. Noted subset: CD45RA+ positively selected. V gene TRBV12-2 combines with J gene TRBJ2-3; the D call TRBD2 from the table was never checked on the DNA. TRBV12-2 is an annotated pseudogene. CDR3 protein: CASRLGVPSGSNTDTQYF. The DNA for the CDR3 is TGTGCAAGTCGCTTGGGGGTACCCAGCGGGAGTAACACAGATACGCAGTATTTT.